These 2 T cell receptor beta chains were all obtained from the same sample, sequenced in a study of beta chain features in type 1 diabetes. Expressed TCRB transcripts were sequenced because the entire RNA isolate underwent reverse transcription. The method was immunoSEQ multiplex PCR; TCRdb's version includes in-frame clones alone and lacks a portion of them. The profile shows a few hundred thousand clones, around an eighth of them singletons. Which antigens these TCRs recognize remains unknown. Whole-study findings and limits: Type 1 diabetes patients had TCRB CDR3s that were shorter (moderately but significantly so) in all four CD4+ subsets.

Sequencing was carried out using naive CD4+ T cells from blood. These receptors were obtained from a woman younger than 30 with type 1 diabetes.

There are a few counts of this clone. This rearrangement joins TRBV19 to TRBJ2-1; D is possibly TRBD1 (7 bases). This CDR3 has 17 amino acids. Trimming took off 3 bases at V and 1 base at J, with 16 bases between the two ends. In germline, CDR1 is LNHDA, CDR2 SQIVND (reference sequence). In DNA, the CDR3 is TGTGCCAGTAGTATGGGGCCCCAGGGGGGTTCCTACAATGAGCAGTTCTTC. It is translated as CASSMGPQGGSYNEQFF.

This clone was detected only a few times. This chain uses TRBV29-1 with TRBJ2-7, with 11 bases lining up with TRBD2. The CDR3 loop spans 16 amino acids. V was clipped by 4 bases and J by 2 bases; unmatched bases: 10. CDR1 is SQVTM and CDR2 is ANQGSEA in the germline V gene. The CDR3 region has the DNA TGCAGCGTTGGAGATTCCGGGACTAGCGGTGCCTACGAGCAGTACTTC. Translated: CSVGDSGTSGAYEQYF.